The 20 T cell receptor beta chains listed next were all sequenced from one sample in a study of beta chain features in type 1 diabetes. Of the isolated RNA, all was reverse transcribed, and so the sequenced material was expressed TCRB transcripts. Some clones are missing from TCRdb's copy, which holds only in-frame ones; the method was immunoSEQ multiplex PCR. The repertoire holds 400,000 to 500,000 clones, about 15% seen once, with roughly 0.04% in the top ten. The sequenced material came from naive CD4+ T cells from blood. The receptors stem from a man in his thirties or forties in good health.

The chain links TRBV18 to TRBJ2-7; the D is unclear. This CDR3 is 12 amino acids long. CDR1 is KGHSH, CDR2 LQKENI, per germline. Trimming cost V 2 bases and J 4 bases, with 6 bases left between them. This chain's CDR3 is CASSPDQYEQYV. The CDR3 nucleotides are TGTGCCAGCTCACCAGATCAGTACGAGCAGTACGTC.

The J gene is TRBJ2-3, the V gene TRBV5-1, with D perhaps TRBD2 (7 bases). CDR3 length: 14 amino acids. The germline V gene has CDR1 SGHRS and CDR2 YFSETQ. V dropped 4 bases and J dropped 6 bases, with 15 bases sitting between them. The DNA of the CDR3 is TGCGCCAGCAGCCCCCCCGGGGGGCGGGATACGCAGTATTTT. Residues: CASSPPGGRDTQYF.

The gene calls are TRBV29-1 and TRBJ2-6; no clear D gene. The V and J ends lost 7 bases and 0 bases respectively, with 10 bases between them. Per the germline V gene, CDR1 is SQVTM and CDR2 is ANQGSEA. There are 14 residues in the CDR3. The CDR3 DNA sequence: TGCAGCGCGAAGGTTCGCTCTGGGGCCAACGTCCTGACTTTC. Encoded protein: CSAKVRSGANVLTF.

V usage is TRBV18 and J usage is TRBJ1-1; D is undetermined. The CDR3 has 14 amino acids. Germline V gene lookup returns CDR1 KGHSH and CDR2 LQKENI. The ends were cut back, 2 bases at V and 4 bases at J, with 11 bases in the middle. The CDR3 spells CASSPVAGSTEAFF. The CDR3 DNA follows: TGTGCCAGCTCACCAGTGGCAGGTTCCACTGAAGCTTTCTTT. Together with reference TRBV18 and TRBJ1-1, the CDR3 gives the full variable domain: NAGVMQNPRHLVRRRGQEARLRCSPMKGHSHVYWYRQLPEEGLKFMVYLQKENIIDESGMPKERFSAEFPKEGPSILRIQQVVRGDSAAYFCASSPVAGSTEAFFGQGTRLTVV.

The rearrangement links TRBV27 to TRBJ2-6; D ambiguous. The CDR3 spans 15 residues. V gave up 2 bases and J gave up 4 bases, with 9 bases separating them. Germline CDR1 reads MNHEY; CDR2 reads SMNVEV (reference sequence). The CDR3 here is CASSLEGFGANVLTF. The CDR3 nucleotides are TGTGCCAGCAGTTTAGAAGGTTTCGGGGCCAACGTCCTGACTTTC.

The CDR3 bases are TGCGCCAGCAGCCAAGGTCAGGGTATGACCTACAATGAGCAGTTCTTC. Protein product: CASSQGQGMTYNEQFF. V usage is TRBV4-3 and J usage is TRBJ2-1; perhaps TRBD1 as D (5 bases). Germline loops: CDR1 LGHNA, CDR2 YSLEER. V lost 1 base and J 2 bases, leaving 12 bases between the germline ends. This CDR3 has 16 amino acids.

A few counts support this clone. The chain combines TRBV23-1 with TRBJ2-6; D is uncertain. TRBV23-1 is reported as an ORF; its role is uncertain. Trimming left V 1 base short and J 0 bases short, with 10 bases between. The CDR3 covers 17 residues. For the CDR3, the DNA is TGCGCCAGCAGTCAATGGCACCTTTCCTCTGGGGCCAACGTCCTGACTTTC. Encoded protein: CASSQWHLSSGANVLTF.

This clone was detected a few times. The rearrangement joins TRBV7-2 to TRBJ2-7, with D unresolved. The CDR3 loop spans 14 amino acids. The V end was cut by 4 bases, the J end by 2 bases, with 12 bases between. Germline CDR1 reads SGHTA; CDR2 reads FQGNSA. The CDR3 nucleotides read TGTGCCAGCAGCTATAACGACGGAGCCTACGAGCAGTACTTC. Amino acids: CASSYNDGAYEQYF.

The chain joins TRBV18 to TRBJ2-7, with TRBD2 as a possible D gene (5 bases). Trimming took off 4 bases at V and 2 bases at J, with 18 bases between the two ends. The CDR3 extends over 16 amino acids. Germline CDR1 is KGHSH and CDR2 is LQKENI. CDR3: CASSLVYPLGAYEQYV. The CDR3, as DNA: TGTGCCAGCTCACTCGTTTACCCCCTCGGGGCCTACGAGCAGTACGTC.

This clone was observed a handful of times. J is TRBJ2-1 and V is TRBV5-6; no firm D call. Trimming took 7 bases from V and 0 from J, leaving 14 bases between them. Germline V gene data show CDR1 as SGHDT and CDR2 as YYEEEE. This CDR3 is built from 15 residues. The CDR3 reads CASGFLSSSYNEQFF. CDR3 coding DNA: TGTGCCAGCGGGTTCCTAAGTAGCTCCTACAATGAGCAGTTCTTC. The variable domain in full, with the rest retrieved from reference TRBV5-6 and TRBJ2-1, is DAGVTQSPTHLIKTRGQQVTLRCSPKSGHDTVSWYQQALGQGPQFIFQYYEEEERQRGNFPDRFSGHQFPNYSSELNVNALLLGDSALYLCASGFLSSSYNEQFFGPGTRLTVL.

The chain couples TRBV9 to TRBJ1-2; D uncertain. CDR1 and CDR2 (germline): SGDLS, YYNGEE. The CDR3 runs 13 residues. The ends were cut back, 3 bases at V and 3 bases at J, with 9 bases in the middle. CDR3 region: CASSAREHYGYTF. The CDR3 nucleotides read TGTGCCAGCAGCGCCCGGGAACACTATGGCTACACCTTC.

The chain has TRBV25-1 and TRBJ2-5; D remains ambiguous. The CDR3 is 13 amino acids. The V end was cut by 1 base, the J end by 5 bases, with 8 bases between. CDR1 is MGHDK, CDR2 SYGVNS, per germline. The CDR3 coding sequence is TGTGCCAGCAGTGAATGGATTGGGGAGACCCAGTACTTC. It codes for CASSEWIGETQYF.

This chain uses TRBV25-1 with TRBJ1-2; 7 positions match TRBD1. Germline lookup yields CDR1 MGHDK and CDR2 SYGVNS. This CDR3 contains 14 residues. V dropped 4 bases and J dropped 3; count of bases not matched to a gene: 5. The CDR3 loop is CASSVTGVYYGYTF. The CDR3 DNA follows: TGTGCCAGCAGTGTAACAGGGGTATACTATGGCTACACCTTC.

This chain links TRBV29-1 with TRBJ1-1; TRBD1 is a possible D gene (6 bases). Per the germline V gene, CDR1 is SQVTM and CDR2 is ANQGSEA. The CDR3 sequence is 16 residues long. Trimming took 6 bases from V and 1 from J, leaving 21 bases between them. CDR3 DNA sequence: TGCAGCGTCCGAGGGCCAGGGGTAGTTGGGAACACTGAAGCTTTCTTT. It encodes CSVRGPGVVGNTEAFF.

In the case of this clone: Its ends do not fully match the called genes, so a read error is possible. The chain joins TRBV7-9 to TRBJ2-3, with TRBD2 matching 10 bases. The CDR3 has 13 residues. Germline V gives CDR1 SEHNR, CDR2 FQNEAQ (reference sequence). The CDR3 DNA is TGTGCCAGCAGCACCGAGGGGTCTAGCGGGGGACCTTTT. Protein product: CASSTEGSSGGPF.

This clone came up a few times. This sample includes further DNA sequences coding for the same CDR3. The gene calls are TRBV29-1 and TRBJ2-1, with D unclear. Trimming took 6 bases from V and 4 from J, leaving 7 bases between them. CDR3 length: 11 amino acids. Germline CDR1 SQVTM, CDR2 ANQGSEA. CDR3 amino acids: CSVGVYNEQFF. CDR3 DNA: TGCAGCGTGGGTGTTTACAATGAGCAGTTCTTC.

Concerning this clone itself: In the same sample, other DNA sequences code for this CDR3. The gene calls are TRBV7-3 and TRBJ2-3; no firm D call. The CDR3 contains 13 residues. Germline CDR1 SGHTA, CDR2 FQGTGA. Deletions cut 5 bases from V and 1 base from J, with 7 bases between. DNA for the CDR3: TGTGCCAGCAGCCTCTTGGGCACAGATACGCAGTATTTT. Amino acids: CASSLLGTDTQYF.

The CDR3 sequence: CASSIPGGETQYF. The CDR3 DNA follows: TGTGCCAGTAGTATACCTGGGGGAGAGACCCAGTACTTC. This sequence joins TRBV19 and TRBJ2-5; D is possibly TRBD1 or TRBD2 (5 bases each). The CDR3 totals 13 residues. The germline V and J ends were trimmed by 2 bases and 4 bases, with 8 bases remaining between them. Germline loops: CDR1 LNHDA, CDR2 SQIVND (reference sequence).

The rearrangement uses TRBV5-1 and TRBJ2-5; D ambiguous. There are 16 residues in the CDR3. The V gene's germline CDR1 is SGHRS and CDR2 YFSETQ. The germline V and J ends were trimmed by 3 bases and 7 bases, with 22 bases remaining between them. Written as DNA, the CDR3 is TGCGCCAGCAGCTCCGACGCAAGGCCTTCGCACTCGACCCAGTACTTC. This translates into CASSSDARPSHSTQYF.

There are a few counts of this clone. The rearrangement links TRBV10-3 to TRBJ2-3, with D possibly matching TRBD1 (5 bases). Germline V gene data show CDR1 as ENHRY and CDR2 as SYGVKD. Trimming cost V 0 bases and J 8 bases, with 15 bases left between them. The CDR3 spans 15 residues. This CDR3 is CAISESKAGFGTQYF. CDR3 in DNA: TGTGCCATCAGTGAGTCGAAGGCAGGGTTCGGTACGCAGTATTTT.